The T cell receptor beta chain under discussion was sequenced for a study of shared clonotypes between healthy human individuals. Study at large: Donor composition was a couple of women and three men, aged 18 to 49. Plates per donor: three CD4 naive, three CD4 memory, two CD8 naive, one CD8 memory. Study-wide results and limits: Researchers sampled blood only, noting tissue repertoires likely differ.

With respect to this clone: Its target is unknown.

Trimming cost V 4 bases and J 6 bases; bases outside gene matches: 5. Germline V gene data show CDR1 as SGHRS and CDR2 as YFSETQ. This CDR3 spans 14 amino acids. Method: immunoSEQ multiplex PCR; TCRdb's copy keeps in-frame clones and lacks some. The repertoire holds a few million clones, with more than 80% as singletons. This chain links TRBV5-1 with TRBJ2-1, with TRBD2 matching 9 bases. Sequenced input: naive CD4+ T cells sorted from blood. Subset meaning: CD45RA+ positively selected. This TCR came from a man between 18 and 35 years old in good health. In DNA, the CDR3 is TGCGCCAGCAGCCCGAATAGCGGGGGCAATGAGCAGTTCTTC. Translating it yields CASSPNSGGNEQFF.